One T cell receptor (beta chain) is described in this entry. This sample's TCRbeta library carried unique molecular identifier barcodes. TCRdb called the PCR reads again in MiXCR, with one record for every CDR3 protein. Among 500,000 or so distinct CDR3 sequences listed, over 25% were seen once. These data are taken from a study of T-cell reconstitution after alpha-beta-depleted transplantation in children. CDR1 and CDR2 (germline): MNHNS, SASEGT. This CDR3 contains 15 residues. The V end was cut by 5 bases, the J end by 7 bases, with 18 bases between. This receptor was obtained from a human donor who donated a stem cell graft to a child with aplastic anemia. The source material was PBMCs from the stem cell graft donor, sampled from the stem cell graft. V gene TRBV6-1 combines with J gene TRBJ1-5, with D tentatively TRBD1 (6 bases). The CDR3 nucleotides are TGTGCCAGCAGTACAACAGGGAATATTGGGCAGCCCCAGCATTTT. Translated, it gives CASSTTGNIGQPQHF.